These T cell receptor beta chains were read from a single sample in a study of shared clonotypes between healthy human individuals. Profiling relied on immunoSEQ multiplex PCR, and the TCRdb table lists in-frame clones only, not all of them. Among roughly 720,000 clones listed, about 90% were seen once. The specimen sequenced was memory CD8+ T cells from PBMCs. The receptors originated from a man aged 18 to 35 in good health. Some clones in this sample may be carry-over from other donors' samples. Each CDR3 is given with its conserved first and last residue. Fields, in order: V gene, clone size, CDR3 length, J gene, D gene, CDR3 protein, CDR3 DNA. A D gene is named only where the DNA matches it firmly. Clone size is not always given. Where it is, it says once, few, many or a class for expanded clones.

TRBV7-9	NA	14	TRBJ1-1	TRBD1	CASSYQGARTEAFF	TGTGCCAGCAGCTACCAGGGGGCCAGGACTGAAGCTTTCTTT
TRBV29-1	once	13	TRBJ1-2	NA	CSGGDGMTYGYTF	TGCAGCGGCGGGGACGGCATGACCTATGGCTACACCTTC
TRBV6-5	NA	15	TRBJ1-1	NA	CASSALGPQGTEAFF	TGTGCCAGCAGCGCGCTGGGTCCCCAGGGCACTGAAGCTTTCTTT
TRBV21-1	NA	15	TRBJ2-5	NA	CASSTRDNIQETQYF	TGTGCCAGCAGCACCCGGGACAACATACAAGAGACCCAGTACTTC
TRBV5-1	NA	14	TRBJ1-1	NA	CASSSRTENTEAFF	TGCGCCAGCAGCAGCCGGACAGAGAACACTGAAGCTTTCTTT
TRBV7-8	NA	15	TRBJ1-4	NA	CASSPLPGTNEKLFF	TGTGCCAGCAGCCCCCTCCCAGGGACTAATGAAAAACTGTTTTTT
TRBV15	NA	15	TRBJ2-1	TRBD1	CATSRVVGGENEQFF	TGTGCCACCAGCAGAGTAGTAGGGGGCGAAAATGAGCAGTTCTTC
TRBV29-1	NA	14	TRBJ2-3	NA	CSVRIGGLADTQYF	TGCAGCGTCAGAATTGGGGGGCTCGCAGATACGCAGTATTTT
TRBV29-1	NA	13	TRBJ2-2	NA	CSVNPPNTGELFF	TGCAGCGTTAATCCCCCGAACACCGGGGAGCTGTTTTTT
TRBV27	NA	14	TRBJ2-7	TRBD2	CASSLLRGGYEQYF	TGTGCCAGCAGTTTATTACGGGGGGGCTACGAGCAGTACTTC
TRBV4-3	NA	16	TRBJ2-6	NA	CASSQDLGSGANVLTF	TGCGCCAGCAGCCAAGATTTGGGATCTGGGGCCAACGTCCTGACTTTC
TRBV7-8	NA	17	TRBJ2-7	TRBD2	CASSLSLAGDLRYEQYF	TGTGCCAGCAGCTTATCACTAGCGGGAGATCTACGGTACGAGCAGTACTTC
TRBV11-2	NA	17	TRBJ2-7	TRBD1	CASSSRPNTGQGPEQYF	TGTGCCAGCAGCTCACGACCAAACACAGGACAGGGCCCCGAGCAGTACTTC
TRBV19	NA	16	TRBJ2-1	NA	CASSIDPGLAYNEQFF	TGTGCCAGTAGTATAGATCCCGGCCTAGCCTACAATGAGCAGTTCTTC
TRBV10-2	NA	15	TRBJ2-3	TRBD1	CASSWGQSSTDTQYF	TGCGCCAGCAGCTGGGGACAGAGCTCCACAGATACGCAGTATTTT
TRBV6-1	once	14	TRBJ2-3	NA	CASSEGRPPNPQYF	TGTGCCAGCAGTGAGGGCAGGCCCCCGAATCCGCAGTATTTT
TRBV7-9	once	17	TRBJ2-1	TRBD1	CASSHFPGQGRDNEQFF	TGTGCCAGCAGCCATTTCCCGGGACAGGGAAGGGACAATGAGCAGTTCTTC
TRBV5-5	once	14	TRBJ1-5	NA	CASSLGNSNQPQHF	TGTGCCAGCAGCTTAGGGAATAGCAATCAGCCCCAGCATTTT
TRBV6-5	NA	15	TRBJ2-7	NA	CASSYLGESSYEQYF	TGTGCCAGCAGTTACCTCGGTGAAAGCTCCTACGAGCAGTACTTC
TRBV7-9	NA	14	TRBJ2-2	NA	CASSSPTMPRGLFF	TGTGCCAGCAGCTCACCTACCATGCCGAGGGGGCTGTTTTTT
TRBV25-1	NA	15	TRBJ2-5	NA	CASTIDGGRLETQYF	TGTGCCTCAACGATAGACGGGGGCCGGCTGGAGACCCAGTACTTC
TRBV9	once	15	TRBJ2-7	TRBD2	CASSVGGTTPYEQYF	TGTGCCAGCAGCGTAGGTGGGACTACCCCGTACGAGCAGTACTTC
TRBV2	NA	15	TRBJ2-7	TRBD2	CASREWTSGPYEQYF	TGTGCCAGCAGAGAATGGACTAGCGGTCCCTACGAGCAGTACTTC
TRBV29-1	NA	12	TRBJ2-7	NA	CSVLTASYEQYF	TGCAGCGTTCTGACAGCCTCCTACGAGCAGTACTTC
TRBV9	NA	11	TRBJ1-1	NA	CASSVGAEAFF	TGTGCCAGCAGCGTTGGGGCTGAAGCTTTCTTT
TRBV7-9	NA	14	TRBJ2-1	TRBD2	CASSTLAGEIKQFF	TGTGCCAGCAGCACACTAGCGGGAGAGATCAAACAGTTCTTC
TRBV7-2	NA	12	TRBJ2-2	NA	CASSGYTGELFF	TGTGCCAGCAGCGGTTACACCGGGGAGCTGTTTTTT
TRBV27	NA	16	TRBJ2-7	TRBD1	CASSSIAGTGAYEQYF	TGTGCCAGCAGTTCCATCGCCGGGACAGGGGCATACGAGCAGTACTTC
TRBV6-6	NA	12	TRBJ2-5	NA	CASSYGEETQYF	TGTGCCAGCAGTTATGGGGAAGAGACCCAGTACTTC
TRBV4-2	NA	16	TRBJ1-1	NA	CASSHPAEGWNTEAFF	TGTGCCAGCAGCCACCCAGCGGAGGGATGGAACACTGAAGCTTTCTTT
TRBV7-9	NA	14	TRBJ1-2	TRBD1	CASSPGQGAEGYTF	TGTGCCAGCAGCCCCGGACAGGGGGCGGAAGGCTACACCTTC
TRBV19	NA	13	TRBJ1-4	NA	CASSKATNEKLFF	TGTGCCAGTAGCAAAGCAACTAATGAAAAACTGTTTTTT
TRBV5-6	NA	16	TRBJ2-4	TRBD1	CASSLGQGRAKNIQYF	TGTGCCAGCAGCTTGGGACAGGGCCGGGCCAAAAACATTCAGTACTTC
TRBV4-1	NA	17	TRBJ2-1	NA	CASSQSPGHNWDNEQFF	TGCGCCAGCAGCCAATCCCCGGGACACAACTGGGACAATGAGCAGTTCTTC
TRBV11-2	NA	14	TRBJ2-1	NA	CASSLGGTHNEQFF	TGTGCCAGCAGCTTAGGGGGGACTCACAATGAGCAGTTCTTC
TRBV19	NA	12	TRBJ1-2	NA	CASSSQNYGYTF	TGTGCCAGTAGTAGCCAAAACTATGGCTACACCTTC
TRBV15	NA	15	TRBJ2-1	TRBD1	CATRRDRGSYNEQFF	TGTGCCACCAGGAGGGACAGGGGGTCTTACAATGAGCAGTTCTTC
TRBV11-1	NA	14	TRBJ1-1	NA	CASSRGTANTEAFF	TGTGCCAGCAGCCGAGGGACGGCGAACACTGAAGCTTTCTTT
TRBV2	NA	16	TRBJ2-2	NA	CARRTSVGARTGELFF	TGTGCCAGGAGGACTTCAGTAGGGGCGCGCACCGGGGAGCTGTTTTTT
TRBV29-1	few	8	TRBJ2-1	NA	CSGDWQFF	TGCAGCGGCGACTGGCAGTTCTTC
TRBV27	once	13	TRBJ2-7	TRBD1	CASSFTGAYEQYF	TGTGCCAGCAGTTTCACAGGGGCTTACGAGCAGTACTTC
TRBV28	NA	15	TRBJ2-7	TRBD1	CASSLSRGIFYEQYF	TGTGCCAGCAGTTTATCCAGGGGGATATTCTACGAGCAGTACTTC
TRBV7-2	NA	13	TRBJ2-2	NA	CASPPANTGELFF	TGTGCCAGCCCCCCTGCGAACACCGGGGAGCTGTTTTTT
TRBV9	NA	15	TRBJ1-5	NA	CASSPRGDSNQPQHF	TGTGCCAGCAGCCCCAGGGGAGATAGCAATCAGCCCCAGCATTTT
TRBV27	NA	14	TRBJ2-5	NA	CASSLLNGRETQYF	TGTGCCAGCAGTTTATTGAACGGGAGAGAGACCCAGTACTTC
TRBV4-2	NA	18	TRBJ2-3	TRBD2	CASSQVLAGGPIADTQYF	TGTGCCAGCAGCCAAGTTCTAGCGGGAGGGCCCATCGCAGATACGCAGTATTTT
TRBV4-2	NA	16	TRBJ1-2	TRBD1	CASSPTHRGVDYGYTF	TGTGCCAGCAGCCCAACTCACAGGGGCGTAGACTATGGCTACACCTTC
TRBV7-3	NA	15	TRBJ2-7	TRBD2	CASSLAGVSGNEQYF	TGTGCCAGCAGCTTAGCGGGGGTCAGTGGGAACGAGCAGTACTTC
TRBV27	NA	13	TRBJ2-7	NA	CASSFGSYYEQYF	TGTGCCAGCAGTTTCGGGTCTTACTACGAGCAGTACTTC
TRBV9	NA	15	TRBJ2-1	TRBD2	CASSVGTSSYNEQFF	TGTGCCAGCAGCGTAGGGACTAGCAGTTACAATGAGCAGTTCTTC
TRBV7-9	NA	15	TRBJ2-5	NA	CASSLYWTDQETQYF	TGTGCCAGCAGCCTTTACTGGACAGACCAAGAGACCCAGTACTTC